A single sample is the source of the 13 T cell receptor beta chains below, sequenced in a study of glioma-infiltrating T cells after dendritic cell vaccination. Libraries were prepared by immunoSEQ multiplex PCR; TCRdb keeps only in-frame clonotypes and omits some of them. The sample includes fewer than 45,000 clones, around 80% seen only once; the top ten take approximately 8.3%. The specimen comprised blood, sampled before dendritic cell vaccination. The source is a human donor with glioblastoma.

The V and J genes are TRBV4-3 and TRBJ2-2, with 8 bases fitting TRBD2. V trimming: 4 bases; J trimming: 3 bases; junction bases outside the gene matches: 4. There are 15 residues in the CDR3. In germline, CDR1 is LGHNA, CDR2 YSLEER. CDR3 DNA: TGCGCCAGCAGCCTAAGGACTAGCCACACCGGGGAGCTGTTTTTT. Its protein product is CASSLRTSHTGELFF.

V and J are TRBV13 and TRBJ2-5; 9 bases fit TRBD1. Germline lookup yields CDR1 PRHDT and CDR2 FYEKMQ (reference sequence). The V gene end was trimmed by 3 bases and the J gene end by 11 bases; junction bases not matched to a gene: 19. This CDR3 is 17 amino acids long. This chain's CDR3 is CASSFFTGGTSGDEQYF. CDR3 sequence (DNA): TGTGCCAGCAGCTTCTTTACAGGGGGCACCTCGGGGGATGAGCAGTACTTC. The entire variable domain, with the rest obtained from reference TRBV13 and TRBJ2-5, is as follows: AAGVIQSPRHLIKEKRETATLKCYPIPRHDTVYWYQQGPGQDPQFLISFYEKMQSDKGSIPDRFSAQQFSDYHSELNMSSLELGDSALYFCASSFFTGGTSGDEQYFGPGTRLLVL.

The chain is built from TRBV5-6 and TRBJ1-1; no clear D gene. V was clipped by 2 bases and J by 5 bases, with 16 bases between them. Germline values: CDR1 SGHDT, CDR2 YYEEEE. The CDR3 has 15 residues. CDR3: CASSFDFGVETEAFF. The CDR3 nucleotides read TGTGCCAGCAGCTTCGATTTCGGGGTAGAGACTGAAGCTTTCTTT. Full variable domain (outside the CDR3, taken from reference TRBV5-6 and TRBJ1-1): DAGVTQSPTHLIKTRGQQVTLRCSPKSGHDTVSWYQQALGQGPQFIFQYYEEEERQRGNFPDRFSGHQFPNYSSELNVNALLLGDSALYLCASSFDFGVETEAFFGQGTRLTVV.

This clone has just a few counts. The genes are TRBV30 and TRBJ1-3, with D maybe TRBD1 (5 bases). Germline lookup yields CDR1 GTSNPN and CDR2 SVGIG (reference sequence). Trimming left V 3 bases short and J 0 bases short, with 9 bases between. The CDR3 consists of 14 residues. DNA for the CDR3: TGTGCCTGGAGGAGTCAGGGCTCTGGAAACACCATATATTTT. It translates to CAWRSQGSGNTIYF. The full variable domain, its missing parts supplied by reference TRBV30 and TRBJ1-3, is SQTIHQWPATLVQPVGSPLSLECTVEGTSNPNLYWYRQAAGRGLQLLFYSVGIGQISSEVPQNLSASRPQDRQFILSSKKLLLSDSGFYLCAWRSQGSGNTIYFGEGSWLTVV.

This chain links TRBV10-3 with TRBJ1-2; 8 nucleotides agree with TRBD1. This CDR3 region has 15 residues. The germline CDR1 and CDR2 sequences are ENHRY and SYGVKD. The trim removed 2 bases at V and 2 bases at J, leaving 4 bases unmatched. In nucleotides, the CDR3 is TGTGCCATCAGTGAGGTATCAGGGGGCAACTATGGCTACACCTTC. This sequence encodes CAISEVSGGNYGYTF.

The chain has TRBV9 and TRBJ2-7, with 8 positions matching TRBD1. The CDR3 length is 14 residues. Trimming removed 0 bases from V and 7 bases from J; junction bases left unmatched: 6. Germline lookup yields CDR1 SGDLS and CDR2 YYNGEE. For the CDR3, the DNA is TGTGCCAGCAGCGTAGGGACAGGGTGGAGGGAGCAGTACTTC. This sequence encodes CASSVGTGWREQYF.

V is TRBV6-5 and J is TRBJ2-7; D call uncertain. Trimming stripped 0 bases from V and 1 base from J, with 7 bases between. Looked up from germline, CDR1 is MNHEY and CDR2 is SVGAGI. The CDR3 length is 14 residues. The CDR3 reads CASSYSRQSYEQYF. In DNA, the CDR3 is TGTGCCAGCAGTTACTCGAGGCAGTCCTACGAGCAGTACTTC.

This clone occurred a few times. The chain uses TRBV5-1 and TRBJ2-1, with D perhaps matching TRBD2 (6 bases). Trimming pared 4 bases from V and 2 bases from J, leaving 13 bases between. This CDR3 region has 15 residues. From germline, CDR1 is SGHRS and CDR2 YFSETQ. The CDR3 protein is CASSGGDQPYNEQFF. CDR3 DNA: TGCGCCAGCAGCGGAGGGGACCAACCCTACAATGAGCAGTTCTTC. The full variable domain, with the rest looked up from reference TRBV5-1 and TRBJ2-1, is KAGVTQTPRYLIKTRGQQVTLSCSPISGHRSVSWYQQTPGQGLQFLFEYFSETQRNKGNFPGRFSGRQFSNSRSEMNVSTLELGDSALYLCASSGGDQPYNEQFFGPGTRLTVL.

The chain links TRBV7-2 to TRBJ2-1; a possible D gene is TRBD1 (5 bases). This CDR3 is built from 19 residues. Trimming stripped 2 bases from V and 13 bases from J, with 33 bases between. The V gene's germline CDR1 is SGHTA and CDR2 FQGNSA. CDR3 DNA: TGTGCCAGCAGCTTAAGCCCGCTGGGGCAACAAGAAACCCTACTACTTCAGTTCTTC. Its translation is CASSLSPLGQQETLLLQFF.

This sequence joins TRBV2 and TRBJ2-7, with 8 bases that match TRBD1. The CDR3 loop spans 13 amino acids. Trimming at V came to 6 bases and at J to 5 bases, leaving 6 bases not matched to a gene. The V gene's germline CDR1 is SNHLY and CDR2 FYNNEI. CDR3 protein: CASSGQGADEQYF. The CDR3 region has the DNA TGTGCCAGCAGCGGACAGGGAGCGGACGAGCAGTACTTC.

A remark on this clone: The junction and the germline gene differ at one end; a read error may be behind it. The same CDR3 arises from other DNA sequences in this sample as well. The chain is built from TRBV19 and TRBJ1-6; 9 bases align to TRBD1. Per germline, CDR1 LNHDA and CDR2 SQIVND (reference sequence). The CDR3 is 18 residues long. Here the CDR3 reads CASSSGTGYGSYNSPLHF. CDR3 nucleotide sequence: TGTGCCAGTAGTTCCGGGACAGGGTACGGATCCTATAATTCCCCCCTCCACTTT.

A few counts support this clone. This chain's CDR3 is CASSAGTGGVNTIYF. The CDR3 nucleotides are TGTGCCAGCAGTGCCGGGACAGGGGGCGTAAACACCATATATTTT. The chain links TRBV6-6 to TRBJ1-3, with TRBD1 identical over 12 bases. V shed 5 bases and J 6 bases; nucleotides not matched to a gene: 5. Germline-derived CDR1 and CDR2 are MNHNY and SVGAGI (reference sequence). The CDR3 sequence is 15 residues long.

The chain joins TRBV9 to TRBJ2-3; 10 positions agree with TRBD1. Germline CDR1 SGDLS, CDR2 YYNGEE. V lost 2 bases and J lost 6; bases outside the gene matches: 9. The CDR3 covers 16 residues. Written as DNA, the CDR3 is TGTGCCAGCAGCGTCGTGGGACAGGGGTCAGGGGATACGCAGTATTTT. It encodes CASSVVGQGSGDTQYF.